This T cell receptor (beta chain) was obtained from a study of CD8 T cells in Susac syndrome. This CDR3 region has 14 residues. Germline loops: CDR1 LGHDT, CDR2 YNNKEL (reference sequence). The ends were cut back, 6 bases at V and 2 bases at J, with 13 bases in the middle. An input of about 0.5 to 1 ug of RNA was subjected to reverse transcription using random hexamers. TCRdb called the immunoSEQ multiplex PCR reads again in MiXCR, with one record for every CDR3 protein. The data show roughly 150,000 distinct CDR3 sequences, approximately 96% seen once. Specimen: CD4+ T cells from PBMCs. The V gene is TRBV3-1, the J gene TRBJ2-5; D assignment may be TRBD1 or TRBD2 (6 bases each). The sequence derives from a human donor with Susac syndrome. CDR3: CASSHREVQETQYF. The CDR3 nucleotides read TGTGCCAGCAGTCACAGGGAGGTACAAGAGACCCAGTACTTC.